This passage covers 26 T cell receptor beta chains from one sample sequenced in a study of cytomegalovirus exposure and HLA in healthy donors. The PCR had 60 Vbeta and 13 Jbeta primers. The method was immunoSEQ multiplex PCR; TCRdb's version includes in-frame clones alone and lacks a portion of them. The sample contains over 150,000 clones, approximately 71% of which appear only once. The sample was PBMCs. The receptors derive from a woman aged 18-29 years in good health and CMV-seropositive.

This chain joins TRBV5-1 and TRBJ1-1, with TRBD1 matching over 7 bases. Germline assignment: CDR1 SGHRS and CDR2 YFSETQ. This CDR3 has 15 residues. The V segment lost 4 bases and the J segment 0 bases; nucleotides outside the gene matches: 6. CDR3 nucleotide sequence: TGCGCCAGCAGCCTTGACAGGGTCGTGAACACTGAAGCTTTCTTT. Residues: CASSLDRVVNTEAFF.

DNA for the CDR3: TGTGCCAGCGGGCTGAACAACTACGAGCAGTACTTC. Translation gives CASGLNNYEQYF. J is TRBJ2-7 and V is TRBV6-1; no firm D call. The CDR3 sequence is 12 residues long. The germline gives CDR1 MNHNS, CDR2 SASEGT. V dropped 8 bases and J dropped 3 bases, with 11 bases sitting between them.

The DNA of the CDR3 is TGTGCCTCCCTCGGAGGGACTCGGTTTGGAAAACTGTTTTTT. Its protein is CASLGGTRFGKLFF. The chain links TRBV30 to TRBJ1-4; maybe TRBD1 (5 bases). The CDR3 is 14 residues long. Trimming left V 7 bases short and J 10 bases short, with 22 bases between. The germline CDR1 and CDR2 sequences are GTSNPN and SVGIG (reference sequence).

The chain uses TRBV5-8 and TRBJ1-5; the match to TRBD1 covers 7 bases. The CDR3 has 16 amino acids. With 1 base clipped from V and 4 bases from J, the junction kept 8 bases outside the gene matches. In germline, CDR1 is SGHTS, CDR2 YDEGEE. CDR3 nucleotide sequence: TGTGCCAGCAGCTTGTTAGAGGGACAGCCGAATCAGCCCCAGCATTTT. Its translation: CASSLLEGQPNQPQHF.

The chain carries TRBV19 and TRBJ2-5, with 8 bases fitting TRBD1. CDR1 and CDR2 (germline): LNHDA, SQIVND (reference sequence). The CDR3 is 15 residues long. J was trimmed by 1 base and V by 4 bases; bases with no gene match: 5. In nucleotides, the CDR3 is TGTGCCAGTAGTAAACGGGACAGGTCCCAAGAGACCCAGTACTTC. Its protein product is CASSKRDRSQETQYF. Complete variable domain (other parts from reference TRBV19 and TRBJ2-5): DGGITQSPKYLFRKEGQNVTLSCEQNLNHDAMYWYRQDPGQGLRLIYYSQIVNDFQKGDIAEGYSVSREKKESFPLTVTSAQKNPTAFYLCASSKRDRSQETQYFGPGTRLLVL.

The chain uses TRBV9 and TRBJ1-3; TRBD1 is a possible D gene (5 bases). V was shortened by 4 bases and J by 3 bases, with 20 bases between the two germline ends. The germline gives CDR1 SGDLS, CDR2 YYNGEE. This CDR3 is 17 amino acids long. This chain's CDR3 is CASSPKGKGKDGNTIYF. Here the CDR3 DNA reads TGTGCCAGCAGCCCAAAGGGGAAGGGAAAGGATGGAAACACCATATATTTT.

This chain links TRBV28 with TRBJ2-7; 8 positions agree with TRBD1. This CDR3 has 15 amino acids. Trimming took 1 base from V and 4 from J; bases not matched to a gene: 6. CDR1 is MDHEN, CDR2 SYDVKM, per germline. CDR3 sequence (DNA): TGTGCCAGCAGTTTATTTCAGGGGGCGAAGTACGAGCAGTACTTC. Amino acids: CASSLFQGAKYEQYF.

This clone was found a few times. The J gene is TRBJ1-1, the V gene TRBV27, with no clear D. Germline V CDR1 and CDR2: MNHEY, SMNVEV (reference sequence). V was clipped by 3 bases and J by 1 base, with 6 bases between them. The CDR3 loop spans 13 amino acids. CDR3 sequence: CASSFTGNTEAFF. The CDR3 DNA follows: TGTGCCAGCAGTTTCACGGGGAACACTGAAGCTTTCTTT.

This sequence joins TRBV19 and TRBJ2-7; 8 bases line up with TRBD1. Germline-derived CDR1 and CDR2 are LNHDA and SQIVND (reference sequence). This CDR3 contains 16 residues. V lost 2 bases to trimming and J lost 3 bases; unmatched junction nucleotides: 9. The CDR3 spells CASSIQGDRFYYEQYF. DNA for the CDR3: TGTGCCAGTAGTATACAGGGGGACAGGTTTTACTACGAGCAGTACTTC.

This clone was counted a few times. Other DNA variants within this sample encode the same CDR3. For the CDR3, the DNA is TGCGCCAGCAGTCGAGACAGACAAGAGACCCAGTACTTC. It codes for CASSRDRQETQYF. The J gene is TRBJ2-5, the V gene TRBV10-2; D is possibly TRBD1 (5 bases). CDR1 is WSHSY, CDR2 SAAADI, per germline. The CDR3 covers 13 residues. V dropped 5 bases and J dropped 2 bases, with 9 bases sitting between them.

The V and J genes are TRBV27 and TRBJ2-3; a weak D match, TRBD2 (6 bases). V was pared by 3 bases and J by 0 bases, with 7 bases between. The germline V gene has CDR1 MNHEY and CDR2 SMNVEV (reference sequence). This CDR3 is 14 amino acids long. The CDR3: CASSFGTSTDTQYF. In DNA form, the CDR3 reads TGTGCCAGCAGTTTCGGGACTAGCACAGATACGCAGTATTTT.

J is TRBJ2-7 and V is TRBV5-6; 8 nucleotides line up with TRBD2. J was trimmed by 4 bases and V by 1 base; bases with no gene match: 10. The CDR3 spans 16 residues. Germline lookup yields CDR1 SGHDT and CDR2 YYEEEE. The CDR3: CASSLRVSGGRYEQYF. The CDR3 coding sequence is TGTGCCAGCAGCTTGAGGGTGAGCGGGGGAAGATACGAGCAGTACTTC.

The rearrangement uses TRBV7-3 and TRBJ2-3; TRBD2 agrees at 13 bases. With V trimmed by 4 bases and J by 3 bases, 4 bases remained unmatched. The CDR3 totals 16 residues. Germline values: CDR1 SGHTA, CDR2 FQGTGA. CDR3 in DNA: TGTGCCAGCAGCTCGGGACTAGCGGGACCAACAGATACGCAGTATTTT. Translation: CASSSGLAGPTDTQYF.

There are a few counts of this clone. The V gene is TRBV28, the J gene TRBJ1-2; the D gene is possibly TRBD1 (5 bases). V lost 6 bases and J 8 bases, leaving 16 bases between the germline ends. The CDR3 totals 13 residues. Germline CDR1 and CDR2: MDHEN and SYDVKM. CDR3 coding DNA: TGTGCCAGCAGCATAGCAGGGTCGAAGGGCTACACCTTC. This gives the protein CASSIAGSKGYTF.

The rearrangement joins TRBV2 to TRBJ1-1; possible D gene TRBD1, 5 bases. The CDR3 runs to 15 residues. Germline CDR1 is SNHLY and CDR2 is FYNNEI. Trimming removed 8 bases from V and 0 bases from J, with 16 bases in between. CDR3: CASELTRGMNTEAFF. CDR3 nucleotide sequence: TGTGCCAGCGAACTGACCCGGGGGATGAACACTGAAGCTTTCTTT. The full variable domain, completed using reference TRBV2 and TRBJ1-1, is EPEVTQTPSHQVTQMGQEVILRCVPISNHLYFYWYRQILGQKVEFLVSFYNNEISEKSEIFDDQFSVERPDGSNFTLKIRSTKLEDSAMYFCASELTRGMNTEAFFGQGTRLTVV.

V and J are TRBV7-8 and TRBJ1-2, with 11 bases aligning to TRBD1. J gave up 4 bases and V 2 bases, and 9 bases lay outside the gene matches. CDR3 length equals 17 residues. Germline CDR1 and CDR2: SGHVS and FQNEAQ. The CDR3 sequence: CASSLPDRGPGSYGYTF. The CDR3 region has the DNA TGTGCCAGCAGCTTACCGGACAGGGGGCCCGGGAGCTATGGCTACACCTTC.

V is TRBV5-4 and J is TRBJ1-2; tentatively, D is TRBD1 (5 bases). The CDR3 contains 16 residues. The ends were cut back, 1 base at V and 4 bases at J, with 17 bases in the middle. Germline CDR1 reads SGHNT; CDR2 reads YYREEE (reference sequence). CDR3 DNA: TGTGCCAGCAGCTTGAATCCAGGGCTCCTTATCTATGGCTACACCTTC. This gives the protein CASSLNPGLLIYGYTF. The variable domain in full, with the rest retrieved from reference TRBV5-4 and TRBJ1-2, is ETGVTQSPTHLIKTRGQQVTLRCSSQSGHNTVSWYQQALGQGPQFIFQYYREEENGRGNFPPRFSGLQFPNYSSELNVNALELDDSALYLCASSLNPGLLIYGYTFGSGTRLTVV.

The chain couples TRBV9 to TRBJ2-1; no clear D. Looked up from germline, CDR1 is SGDLS and CDR2 is YYNGEE. This CDR3 spans 17 amino acids. Trimming shortened V by 5 bases and J by 2 bases, and 20 bases separated the two germline ends. CDR3 sequence: CASSSNSAAATYNEQFF. CDR3 coding DNA: TGTGCCAGCAGTAGCAACTCGGCCGCTGCTACCTACAATGAGCAGTTCTTC.

The chain links TRBV25-1 to TRBJ2-7; no reliable D call. Germline CDR1 MGHDK, CDR2 SYGVNS. CDR3 length: 12 amino acids. With 6 bases removed from V and 0 bases from J, the gap between germline ends came to 6 bases. The CDR3 spells CASRRASYEQYF. In nucleotides, the CDR3 is TGTGCCAGCAGGAGAGCCTCCTACGAGCAGTACTTC.

V gene TRBV4-2 combines with J gene TRBJ2-7, with D possibly TRBD2 on 6 matching bases. Germline assignment: CDR1 LGHNA and CDR2 YNFKEQ. The CDR3 consists of 15 residues. Trimming took 1 base from V and 4 from J, leaving 14 bases between them. The CDR3 DNA reads TGTGCCAGCAGCCAAGGGAGCGGGCCAGCTTACGAGCAGTACTTC. This gives the protein CASSQGSGPAYEQYF.

A word on this clone: The same CDR3 is also encoded by other DNA sequences in this sample. The chain joins TRBV5-4 to TRBJ2-5, with 7 bases matching TRBD2. The CDR3 runs to 16 residues. The V gene end was trimmed by 2 bases and the J gene end by 9 bases; junction bases not matched to a gene: 16. Germline V gene sequence: CDR1 SGHNT, CDR2 YYREEE (reference sequence). The CDR3 bases are TGTGCCAGCAGCTTAGTCCTAGCGGCGCCAGAAATGCCCCAGTACTTC. It translates to CASSLVLAAPEMPQYF.

This sequence joins TRBV29-1 and TRBJ2-7; D gene unclear. CDR1 is SQVTM, CDR2 ANQGSEA, per germline. The V end was cut by 0 bases, the J end by 2 bases, with 5 bases between. CDR3 length: 12 residues. Here the CDR3 reads CSVEEGAYEQYF. CDR3 nucleotide sequence: TGCAGCGTTGAAGAGGGCGCCTACGAGCAGTACTTC.

The gene calls are TRBV4-1 and TRBJ2-5; D may be TRBD1 (6 bases). The germline V gene encodes CDR1 MGHRA and CDR2 YSYEKL. The CDR3 is 15 amino acids. V was clipped by 0 bases and J by 5 bases, with 13 bases between them. The CDR3 reads CASSQETGFGETQYF. Written as DNA, the CDR3 is TGCGCCAGCAGCCAAGAAACAGGGTTTGGGGAGACCCAGTACTTC.

This chain uses TRBV10-3 with TRBJ2-7; TRBD2 matches at 11 bases. Per germline, CDR1 ENHRY and CDR2 SYGVKD. This CDR3 is built from 16 residues. J was trimmed by 3 bases and V by 6 bases; bases with no gene match: 10. CDR3 nucleotide sequence: TGTGCCATCAGGGGAAATACCGGGACTAGCGGCTACGAGCAGTACTTC. The encoded protein is CAIRGNTGTSGYEQYF.

The V and J genes are TRBV5-1 and TRBJ2-3; D not resolved. Trimming cost V 1 base and J 3 bases, with 15 bases left between them. This CDR3 is built from 16 residues. The germline V gene has CDR1 SGHRS and CDR2 YFSETQ. CDR3 region: CASSLFSQASTDTQYF. The DNA of the CDR3 is TGCGCCAGCAGCTTGTTCTCGCAGGCCTCAACAGATACGCAGTATTTT.

This clone occurred a few times. The chain recombines TRBV28 with TRBJ2-1; weak D call: TRBD2 (6 bases). In germline, CDR1 is MDHEN, CDR2 SYDVKM. V lost 5 bases to trimming and J lost 5 bases, with 16 bases between them. The length of the CDR3 is 15 residues. The CDR3 DNA reads TGTGCCAGCAGTCCTCGCGGGACTGGGAACAATGAGCAGTTCTTC. It codes for CASSPRGTGNNEQFF.